The 12 T cell receptor beta chains below were found in one sample sequenced in a study of identical twins. TCRdb called the 5' RACE reads again in MiXCR, with one record for every CDR3 protein. The table has about 490,000 distinct CDR3 sequences, around 15% seen once. These data were also filed under a second study, of yellow fever vaccine responses in identical twins.

Source material: CD4+ T cells sorted from blood. The receptors originated from a woman under 30 in good health.

The chain employs TRBV28 and TRBJ1-1, with a possible D match to TRBD1 (5 bases). The CDR3 is 14 residues long. V dropped 8 bases and J dropped 4 bases, with 17 bases sitting between them. The germline gives CDR1 MDHEN, CDR2 SYDVKM. CDR3 amino acids: CASGHGTLITEAFF. The CDR3 region has the DNA TGTGCCAGCGGGCATGGGACGCTTATCACTGAAGCTTTCTTT. Based on the CDR3 plus reference TRBV28 and TRBJ1-1, the full variable domain is DVKVTQSSRYLVKRTGEKVFLECVQDMDHENMFWYRQDPGLGLRLIYFSYDVKMKEKGDIPEGYSVSREKKERFSLILESASTNQTSMYLCASGHGTLITEAFFGQGTRLTVV.

This clonotype was observed a handful of times. The CDR3 reads CASSSSFRASETQYF. The CDR3 region has the DNA TGCGCCAGCAGCTCCTCTTTCAGGGCGTCGGAGACCCAGTACTTC. The rearrangement uses TRBV5-1 and TRBJ2-5, with D perhaps matching TRBD1 (5 bases). The CDR3 runs 15 residues. CDR1 and CDR2 (germline): SGHRS, YFSETQ. Deletions cut 3 bases from V and 5 bases from J, with 17 bases between.

The rearrangement joins TRBV24-1 to TRBJ2-3; 16 bases agree with TRBD2. V was pared by 3 bases and J by 2 bases, with 7 bases of the junction left unmatched. Germline loops: CDR1 KGHDR, CDR2 SFDVKD. The CDR3 totals 19 residues. CDR3 loop: CATSDPGTSGRAYTDTQYF. For the CDR3, the DNA is TGTGCCACCAGTGATCCCGGGACTAGCGGGAGGGCCTACACAGATACGCAGTATTTT.

This clonotype has more than one count but fewer than ten. The rearrangement uses TRBV10-3 and TRBJ2-1; D not resolved. This CDR3 spans 14 amino acids. V shed 0 bases and J shed 5 bases, with 8 bases lying between them. The germline V gene has CDR1 ENHRY and CDR2 SYGVKD. DNA for the CDR3: TGTGCCATCAGTGAGTCGGGCAGACACAATGAGCAGTTCTTC. Protein sequence: CAISESGRHNEQFF.

This clonotype was counted between two and nine times. Written as DNA, the CDR3 is TGCGCCAGCAGCCGAACAGGGGTGGCTCCTGAAGCTTTCTTT. This codes for CASSRTGVAPEAFF. The chain couples TRBV4-1 to TRBJ1-1, with TRBD1 matching over 7 bases. Trimming took 4 bases from V and 6 from J; bases not matched to a gene: 8. Germline V CDR1 and CDR2: MGHRA, YSYEKL. The CDR3 totals 14 residues.

The chain combines TRBV12-3 or TRBV12-4 with TRBJ2-5, with TRBD1 matching over 7 bases. V lost 3 bases and J lost 2; bases outside the gene matches: 3. This CDR3 comprises 14 residues. CDR3 amino acids: CASSFGQEQETQYF. The CDR3 coding sequence is TGTGCCAGCAGTTTCGGACAGGAGCAAGAGACCCAGTACTTC.

This clonotype was recorded a few times. This rearrangement joins TRBV20-1 to TRBJ2-3, with 10 bases matching TRBD2. CDR1 and CDR2 from the germline V gene are DFQATT and SNEGSKA (reference sequence). This CDR3 contains 15 residues. Unmatched junction bases numbered 5, after V lost 3 bases and J lost 2 bases. CDR3 bases: TGCAGTGCTAGCCGGACTAGCGGATTCACAGATACGCAGTATTTT. Its protein product is CSASRTSGFTDTQYF.

In its sample, this clonotype was seen a few times. The chain has TRBV3-1 and TRBJ1-1; a possible D gene is TRBD1 (6 bases). The CDR3 totals 11 residues. Deletions cut 7 bases from V and 11 bases from J, with 14 bases between. Germline V gives CDR1 LGHDT, CDR2 YNNKEL (reference sequence). The CDR3 DNA is TGTGCCAGCATGTTGGCAGGGGAGGCTTTCTTT. Translated: CASMLAGEAFF.

This rearrangement joins TRBV5-5 to TRBJ2-5; D is undetermined. With 2 bases removed from V and 0 bases from J, the gap between germline ends came to 8 bases. Germline V gives CDR1 SGHKS, CDR2 YYEKEE (reference sequence). The CDR3 covers 14 residues. CDR3 sequence reads: CASSFSVNQETQYF. CDR3 DNA: TGTGCCAGCAGCTTCTCGGTGAACCAAGAGACCCAGTACTTC. The full variable domain, rest sourced from reference TRBV5-5 and TRBJ2-5, is DAGVTQSPTHLIKTRGQQVTLRCSPISGHKSVSWYQQVLGQGPQFIFQYYEKEERGRGNFPDRFSARQFPNYSSELNVNALLLGDSALYLCASSFSVNQETQYFGPGTRLLVL.

This clonotype has just a few counts. The genes are TRBV5-1 and TRBJ2-1; 9 bases align to TRBD2. Germline V gene data show CDR1 as SGHRS and CDR2 as YFSETQ. This CDR3 comprises 16 residues. V lost 0 bases to trimming and J lost 6 bases; unmatched junction nucleotides: 7. The CDR3 reads CASSLVGGGAGNEQFF. In nucleotides, the CDR3 is TGCGCCAGCAGCTTGGTGGGCGGGGGGGCTGGCAATGAGCAGTTCTTC.

This clonotype was detected many times. The V gene is TRBV24-1, the J gene TRBJ2-5, with TRBD2 identical over 11 bases. CDR1 is KGHDR, CDR2 SFDVKD, per germline. After removal of 5 bases from V and 4 bases from J, the junction contained 14 bases not matched to a gene. CDR3 size: 18 residues. DNA for the CDR3: TGTGCCACCAGTGCTCCAGCGTCTAGCGGGAGGACGGGAGAGACCCAGTACTTC. It encodes CATSAPASSGRTGETQYF.

This clonotype was seen only a few times. The chain employs TRBV5-1 and TRBJ2-2, with TRBD2 as a possible D gene (6 bases). The length of the CDR3 is 15 residues. Trimming pared 2 bases from V and 3 bases from J, leaving 11 bases between. Germline CDR1 reads SGHRS; CDR2 reads YFSETQ. The CDR3 reads CASSFTSSYTGELFF. The CDR3 DNA reads TGCGCCAGCAGCTTCACTAGCAGTTACACCGGGGAGCTGTTTTTT.